The rows below give T cell receptor beta chains drawn from one sample of a study of blood T cell repertoires in COVID-19. The data were produced by immunoSEQ multiplex PCR, yet TCRdb's version contains in-frame clones alone and is incomplete. The sample lists around 100,000 clones, around four fifths occurring once. Sample: peripheral blood. All receptors derive from a man between 65 and 85 years old with active or convalescent COVID-19. The CDR3 runs from the conserved cysteine through the conserved F or W. D genes are given only for firm matches. A row's size may be missing; if present it is once, few, many or a size class.

size: .; V: TRBV7-2; D: .; J: TRBJ1-6; CDR3: CASSLGPSPSSPLHF; DNA: TGTGCCAGCAGCTTAGGGCCGTCGCCATCTTCACCCCTCCACTTT
size: .; V: TRBV27; D: .; J: TRBJ1-2; CDR3: CASSFSPAGRGYTF; DNA: TGTGCCAGCAGTTTCTCCCCGGCGGGTCGGGGCTACACCTTC
size: once; V: TRBV30; D: .; J: TRBJ1-5; CDR3: CAWSVHYNQPQHF; DNA: TGTGCCTGGAGTGTACACTACAATCAGCCCCAGCATTTT
size: many; V: TRBV7-6; D: TRBD1; J: TRBJ1-5; CDR3: CASSLAGQGNQPQHF; DNA: TGTGCCAGCAGCTTAGCGGGACAGGGCAATCAGCCCCAGCATTTT
size: .; V: TRBV9; D: TRBD1; J: TRBJ2-6; CDR3: CASSSGQVFSGANVLTF; DNA: TGTGCCAGCAGCTCGGGACAGGTTTTCTCTGGGGCCAACGTCCTGACTTTC
size: once; V: TRBV10-3; D: TRBD2; J: TRBJ2-3; CDR3: CAIRTPGGTDTQYF; DNA: TGTGCCATCAGGACACCCGGGGGGACAGATACGCAGTATTTT
size: .; V: TRBV20-1; D: .; J: TRBJ1-2; CDR3: CSAVHSEGYTF; DNA: TGCAGTGCTGTCCATTCGGAGGGCTACACCTTC
size: .; V: TRBV19; D: TRBD1; J: TRBJ2-1; CDR3: CASSIAGGYPNEQFF; DNA: TGTGCCAGTAGTATAGCAGGGGGCTATCCCAATGAGCAGTTCTTC
size: .; V: TRBV16; D: .; J: TRBJ2-2; CDR3: CASSQLATTGELFF; DNA: TGTGCCAGCAGCCAATTGGCCACCACCGGGGAGCTGTTTTTT
size: .; V: TRBV2; D: TRBD1; J: TRBJ2-7; CDR3: CASSEADRGSYEQYF; DNA: TGTGCCAGCAGTGAAGCGGACAGGGGAAGCTACGAGCAGTACTTC
size: .; V: TRBV15; D: TRBD2; J: TRBJ2-7; CDR3: CATSTTLAGVEQYF; DNA: TGTGCCACCAGCACCACCCTAGCGGGGGTTGAGCAGTACTTC
size: .; V: TRBV11-2; D: TRBD1; J: TRBJ1-3; CDR3: CASSLEGEEGATGNTIYF; DNA: TGTGCCAGCAGCTTAGAGGGGGAGGAGGGGGCAACGGGAAACACCATATATTTT
size: .; V: TRBV19; D: .; J: TRBJ2-2; CDR3: CASSIPVGLFAGELFF; DNA: TGTGCCAGTAGTATCCCCGTGGGGCTGTTCGCCGGGGAGCTGTTTTTT
size: .; V: TRBV9; D: .; J: TRBJ2-5; CDR3: CASSVAGAQETQYF; DNA: TGTGCCAGCAGCGTAGCGGGAGCACAAGAGACCCAGTACTTC
size: .; V: TRBV24-1; D: .; J: TRBJ2-3; CDR3: CATSGRLLQEADTQYF; DNA: TGTGCCACCAGTGGTCGGCTGTTGCAGGAGGCAGATACGCAGTATTTT
size: few; V: TRBV7-2; D: .; J: TRBJ1-1; CDR3: CATGGVGNTEAFF; DNA: TGTGCCACCGGGGGGGTGGGGAACACTGAAGCTTTCTTT
size: few; V: TRBV7-8; D: TRBD1; J: TRBJ2-1; CDR3: CASSAPTGNEQFF; DNA: TGTGCCAGCAGCGCCCCGACAGGGAATGAGCAGTTCTTC
size: once; V: TRBV13; D: .; J: TRBJ2-3; CDR3: CASSLLGNRVGKTDTQYF; DNA: TGTGCCAGCAGCCTATTGGGGAACAGGGTAGGGAAAACAGATACGCAGTATTTT
size: few; V: TRBV5-1; D: TRBD1; J: TRBJ1-2; CDR3: CASSQLTGGYGYTF; DNA: TGCGCCAGCAGCCAGCTGACAGGGGGCTATGGCTACACCTTC
size: once; V: TRBV18; D: TRBD1; J: TRBJ1-2; CDR3: CASSPSGTGIRGGYGYTF; DNA: TGTGCCAGCTCACCGTCCGGGACAGGGATTCGAGGGGGCTATGGCTACACCTTC
size: few; V: TRBV19; D: .; J: TRBJ1-4; CDR3: CASRDLGVATNEKLFF; DNA: TGTGCCAGTAGGGATTTAGGGGTAGCAACTAATGAAAAACTGTTTTTT
size: .; V: TRBV5-4; D: .; J: TRBJ2-4; CDR3: CASSQPGTPPDF; DNA: TGTGCCAGCAGCCAACCCGGGACTCCCCCGGACTTC
size: .; V: TRBV27; D: .; J: TRBJ1-1; CDR3: CASSFKRKSGNTEAFF; DNA: TGTGCCAGCAGTTTCAAAAGGAAGTCGGGAAACACTGAAGCTTTCTTT
size: .; V: TRBV7-2; D: TRBD1; J: TRBJ1-2; CDR3: CASSLGDRGGYTF; DNA: TGTGCCAGCAGCCTAGGGGACAGGGGTGGCTACACCTTC
size: .; V: TRBV19; D: .; J: TRBJ1-6; CDR3: CASSMLRSPLHF; DNA: TGTGCCAGTAGTATGTTACGGTCACCCCTCCACTTT
size: .; V: TRBV2; D: TRBD1; J: TRBJ1-1; CDR3: CASKQGARAFF; DNA: TGTGCCAGCAAACAGGGGGCACGAGCTTTCTTT
size: .; V: TRBV7-9; D: TRBD2; J: TRBJ2-1; CDR3: CASSFIAGGSYNEQFF; DNA: TGTGCCAGCAGCTTTATAGCGGGGGGCTCCTACAATGAGCAGTTCTTC
size: .; V: TRBV7-2; D: TRBD2; J: TRBJ2-3; CDR3: CASSFKLAGRTDTQYF; DNA: TGTGCCAGCAGCTTTAAACTAGCGGGTCGGACAGATACGCAGTATTTT
size: once; V: TRBV5-8; D: .; J: TRBJ1-1; CDR3: CASSLFSGQTNTEAFF; DNA: TGTGCCAGCAGCTTATTCTCAGGACAGACGAACACTGAAGCTTTCTTT
size: .; V: TRBV27; D: TRBD2; J: TRBJ2-7; CDR3: CASSLRGLAGARSYEQYF; DNA: TGTGCCAGCAGTCTGAGAGGACTAGCGGGAGCACGCTCCTACGAGCAGTACTTC
size: .; V: TRBV29-1; D: TRBD1; J: TRBJ1-2; CDR3: CSVRQGLYYGYTF; DNA: TGCAGCGTACGACAGGGCCTCTACTATGGCTACACCTTC
size: .; V: TRBV18; D: .; J: TRBJ2-1; CDR3: CASSLLLNEQFF; DNA: TGTGCCAGCTCCCTCCTGTTGAATGAGCAGTTCTTC
size: .; V: TRBV7-9; D: .; J: TRBJ1-1; CDR3: CASSFTTNTEAFF; DNA: TGTGCCAGCAGCTTTACTACGAACACTGAAGCTTTCTTT
size: .; V: TRBV9; D: TRBD2; J: TRBJ2-1; CDR3: CASSVGTSGNEQFF; DNA: TGTGCCAGCAGCGTAGGGACTAGCGGAAATGAGCAGTTCTTC
size: .; V: TRBV29-1; D: TRBD2; J: TRBJ2-3; CDR3: CSVLGGAGKGTDTQYF; DNA: TGCAGCGTCCTCGGGGGAGCGGGGAAGGGCACAGATACGCAGTATTTT
size: .; V: TRBV4-1; D: .; J: TRBJ2-1; CDR3: CASSRQYNEQFF; DNA: TGCGCCAGCAGCCGACAGTACAATGAGCAGTTCTTC
size: .; V: TRBV7-2; D: .; J: TRBJ1-2; CDR3: CASSLGGGPSGYTF; DNA: TGTGCCAGCAGCTTAGGGGGCGGACCTAGTGGCTACACCTTC
size: once; V: TRBV19; D: TRBD1; J: TRBJ2-5; CDR3: CASSTRQGAFETQYF; DNA: TGTGCCAGTAGTACGCGACAGGGGGCTTTTGAGACCCAGTACTTC
size: few; V: TRBV5-4; D: .; J: TRBJ1-1; CDR3: CASSLQGRMNTEAFF; DNA: TGTGCCAGCAGCTTACAGGGACGGATGAACACTGAAGCTTTCTTT